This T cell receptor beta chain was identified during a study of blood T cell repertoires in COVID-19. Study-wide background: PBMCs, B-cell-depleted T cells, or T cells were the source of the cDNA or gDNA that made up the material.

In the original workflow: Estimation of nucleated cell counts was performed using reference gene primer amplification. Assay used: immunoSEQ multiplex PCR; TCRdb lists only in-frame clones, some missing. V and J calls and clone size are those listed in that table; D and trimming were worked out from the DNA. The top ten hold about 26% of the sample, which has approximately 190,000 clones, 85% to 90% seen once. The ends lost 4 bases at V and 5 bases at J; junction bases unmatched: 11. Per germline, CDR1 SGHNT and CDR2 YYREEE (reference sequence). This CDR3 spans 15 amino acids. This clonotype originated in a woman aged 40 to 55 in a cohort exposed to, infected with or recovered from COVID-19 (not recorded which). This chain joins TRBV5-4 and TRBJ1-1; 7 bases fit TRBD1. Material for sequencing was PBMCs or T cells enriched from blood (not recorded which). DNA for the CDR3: TGTGCCAGCAGCCGACCGGGACAGAGGGTGACTGAAGCTTTCTTT. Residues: CASSRPGQRVTEAFF.